This is a list of T cell receptor beta chains from one sample in a study of monozygotic twins with inflammatory bowel disease. TCRdb re-analyzed the 5' RACE reads; it lists each CDR3 protein once, without DNA. The sample is made up of about 420,000 distinct CDR3 sequences, and the top ten hold around 2.3% of it. The sequenced material came from blood. The receptors were gathered from a human donor with ulcerative colitis or Crohn's disease, or a healthy co-twin of an affected twin (not recorded which). CDR3s include the opening cysteine and the closing phenylalanine or tryptophan. Fields, in order: J gene, V gene, CDR3 protein.

TRBJ1-5	TRBV4-2	CASSQDPHSFNQPQHF
TRBJ1-1	TRBV29-1	CSGRSYTEAFF
TRBJ2-1	TRBV27	CASSFNYNEQFF
TRBJ2-5	TRBV7-2	CASSLGGGPGETQYF
TRBJ1-1	TRBV6-1	CASSVRQGAGITEAFF
TRBJ1-6	TRBV20-1	CSASRGGGDSPLHF
TRBJ1-2	TRBV20-1	CSADVGDSYGYTF
TRBJ2-7	TRBV20-1	CSASTVAFYEQYF
TRBJ1-1	TRBV7-9	CASRPKERLNTEAFF
TRBJ2-1	TRBV4-1	CASSQDWTGYEQFF
TRBJ2-3	TRBV7-9	CASSERDLTQYF
TRBJ1-2	TRBV5-4	CASSPSGGGNYGYTF
TRBJ2-7	TRBV12-3/TRBV12-4	CASSPTGSREQYF
TRBJ1-2	TRBV28	CASSPGDRKSLYGYTF
TRBJ1-5	TRBV19	CASSRTAHSNQPQHF
TRBJ2-1	TRBV5-6	CASSATDYANEQFF
TRBJ1-4	TRBV3-1	CASMPRDGNEKLFF
TRBJ1-6	TRBV30	CAWKRWTASSYNSPLHF
TRBJ1-2	TRBV6-1	CASSDDIWSYGYTF
TRBJ1-2	TRBV7-2	CASSPRLLGSGSLGYTF
TRBJ1-1	TRBV2	CASTLQSSGTEAFF
TRBJ2-7	TRBV18	CASSPSSSSLGYEQYF
TRBJ1-1	TRBV6-2/TRBV6-3	CATRAADTEAFF
TRBJ2-4	TRBV5-5	CASSQWTSGNDQYF
TRBJ1-2	TRBV15	CATSRDPRMTNYGYTF
TRBJ1-6	TRBV5-1	CASSSDSLSYNSPLHF
TRBJ2-1	TRBV11-2	CASSLPLGVPSFFSYNEQFF
TRBJ2-1	TRBV4-1	CASSQVEYNEQFF
TRBJ1-6	TRBV19	CASSGTGGVVSPLHF